The following is a T cell receptor beta chain sequence with its context. No cognate antigen has been identified for it. Base-call qualities are not available, and no considerably larger clone is one nucleotide away. The sample comes from a study of control samples from healthy donors and cancer patients (dated by TCRdb to about 2020). To prepare the library, the immunoSEQ multiplex PCR assay was applied. The immuneACCESS repertoire file appears here via TCRdb, limited to in-frame rearrangements. These files lack a portion of the clones; in checked studies, under half of the deficit traces to unresolved V genes, and the cause of the others is not known. Across this sample there are 100,000 to 150,000 clones, with about 88% seen only once. The top ten hold around 2% of the sample. Counted from cysteine to phenylalanine, this CDR3 has 14 amino acids. Here the CDR3 DNA is all that survives: 42 bases in frame from base 1. From the germline V gene, CDR1 is LGHNA and CDR2 is YNFKEQ. At the junction V is shortened by 1 base and J by 4 bases; bases outside the gene matches: 3.

Sequencing was carried out using blood. Recombination connected TRBV4-2 to TRBJ2-7; 8 bases in the middle match TRBD1. This TCR was sampled from a young man in good health. The nucleotide sequence reads as follows: TGTGCCAGCAGCCAAGTAGGGACAGGTTACGAGCAGTACTTC. Translated, it gives CASSQVGTGYEQYF.